Included here is one TCR beta chain sequence, with context. Its antigen remains unidentified. The CDR3 has 14 amino acids. Germline assignment: CDR1 KGHSH and CDR2 LQKENI. These data belong to a study of chemoradiotherapy in HPV16-positive cancers. Study-wide results and limits: Candidate HPV-specific clones and E7-related TCR motifs grew in tumor during treatment.

Measured with immunoSEQ multiplex PCR; TCRdb has only the in-frame clones, and not every one. The sample lists about 24,000 clones, about 90% occurring once. This clonotype was sampled from a human donor with HPV-associated anogenital cancer. The specimen comprised blood, sampled from a patient who underwent chemoradiotherapy. This chain uses TRBV18 with TRBJ2-5; possible D gene TRBD1, 6 bases. The J call is doubtful: the DNA matches TRBJ2-7 better. The CDR3 bases are TGTGCCAGCTCTCCGGGCCACAGGGTCTACGAGCAGTACTTC. It translates to CASSPGHRVYEQYF.